This TCR beta chain was captured in a study of T cell responses to AZD1222 COVID-19 vaccine. Study summary: Second-dose timings of about 4 or about 12 weeks were pooled. Study results and caveats: The donors showed a predominance of white British ancestry and of females, with possible underestimation of clonal diversity. Targets within unmutated variant regions were reportedly found for nearly half of spike-specific TCRs.

This CDR3 has 18 residues. The germline V gene encodes CDR1 MGHRA and CDR2 YSYEKL. V was clipped by 0 bases and J by 0 bases; unmatched bases: 6. Assay used: immunoSEQ multiplex PCR; TCRdb lists only in-frame clones, some missing. Here the sample spans 150,000 or so clones, about 92% being singletons. Details on this clone: As yet, its antigen is unknown.

The receptor's source is an adult in good health. Sample: peripheral blood, taken on day 0 of AZD1222 vaccination. The genes are TRBV4-1 and TRBJ2-7; 12 positions match TRBD2. The CDR3 bases are TGCGCCAGCAGCCAAGATGCCCGACTAGCGGGAGTCTCCTACGAGCAGTACTTC. Translating gives CASSQDARLAGVSYEQYF.